This T cell receptor beta chain was recorded in a study of STAT3 mutations in large granular lymphocyte leukemia (dated by TCRdb to between 2018 and 2021). Broadly, across the study: Canonical activating STAT3 mutations were detected in roughly half of the longitudinally sequenced T-LGLL patients. From an initial cohort of 207 LGL patients, approximately 18 representative T-LGLL cases were selected for longitudinal TCRbeta and STAT3 sequencing. Serial deep sequencing of TCRbeta CDR3 and STAT3 was performed in patients with T-cell large granular lymphocyte leukemia to reconstruct clonal hierarchy and dynamics. Over half of the T-LGLL patients were given one or more immunosuppressive therapy regimens, and approximately 36% of the treated patients had a hematologic response. Each patient was sequenced at an average of approximately 4 time points, ranging from 2 to 8 samplings. A couple of patients with natural killer LGL leukemia were also sequenced longitudinally as controls within the study.

CDR1 and CDR2 (SQVTM, ANQGSEA) derive from the germline V gene. Its CDR3 holds 15 amino acids, cysteine through phenylalanine. Kept here is only the CDR3 DNA, which spans 45 bases and is read in frame from base 1. V trim: 2 bases; J trim: 2 bases; unmatched bases: 4. TCRbeta libraries were sequenced on an Illumina MiSeq, averaging roughly 40,000 productive templates per sample. Multiplex PCR amplification was used to generate TCRbeta CDR3 libraries with the immunoSEQ assay. On the authors' methods: Repertoire diversity was calculated as previously defined, with values near 0 taken to indicate extremely monoclonal samples. The table was pulled from immuneACCESS by TCRdb, which kept in-frame rearrangements only. Such tables lose some clones; where checked, under half of the loss comes from unresolved V genes, and the rest has no known cause. V, J and clone size are those of that table, while D and trimming were read from the DNA. This sample comprises about 1,400 clones, around 52% of them detected only once. About two fifths of the sample rests with the top ten.

DNA was extracted from blood mononuclear cells, with the same DNA used for both TCR and STAT3 sequencing. The research as a whole found: Because codominant clonotypes persisted in some patients, a small but highly pathogenic clone may have been missed. Because no samples were available when a clone first appeared, clonal expansion was inferred from samplings taken at other points. At least one immunodominant TCRbeta clonotype was identified in every T-LGLL patient, and multiple immunodominant subclonotypes were identified in about half of the T-LGLL patients. TCR clonotype switching after therapy was seen in about 30% of the 18 patients, with all newly emerging clones being STAT3 wild type. Several patients had a dominant TCR clone burden greater than the STAT3 mutant burden, which suggests that the STAT3 mutation arose secondarily within a clone that had already expanded. Linking therapy response to changes in TCR clonal burden was complicated by variable intervals between samplings and by differing treatment regimens.

In regard to this clone: This clone's antigen is unknown. The record has no base qualities; no much larger clone is one base away.

The TCR was taken from a man aged 55 to 70 with T-cell large granular lymphocyte leukemia. Some clones in this sample may be carry-over from other donors' samples. The age is the age at diagnosis. Sequenced material: peripheral blood mononuclear cells. The V and J genes are TRBV29-1 and TRBJ2-7; TRBD2 aligns with 12 central bases. This receptor has the CDR3 CSVELAGGVAYEQYF. The sequenced DNA: TGCAGCGTTGAACTAGCGGGGGGGGTCGCCTACGAGCAGTACTTC.